This T cell receptor beta chain was retrieved from a study of blood T cell repertoires in COVID-19. Study-level background: Both acute and convalescent COVID-19 samples were obtained from the United States, Italy and Spain. Sample material is recorded as cDNA or gDNA derived from T cells, B-cell-depleted T cells, or PBMCs.

As processed by the authors: Cell counts per sample came from amplifying reference gene primers. This table comes from immunoSEQ multiplex PCR, and its TCRdb copy is limited to in-frame clones, with some not included. V and J calls and clone size follow that table, whereas D and trimming were derived from the DNA. Among about 90,000 clones listed, 81% were seen once. The CDR3 sequence is 13 residues long. CDR1 MNHEY and CDR2 SVGAGI come from the germline V gene. The V gene lost 5 bases and the J gene lost 1 base, with 8 bases spanning the gap. The gene calls are TRBV6-5 and TRBJ1-2, with D maybe TRBD1 (6 bases). The sample consisted of peripheral blood. The TCR sequence derives from a man older than 75 with active or convalescent COVID-19. DNA for the CDR3: TGTGCCAGCAGTCAGGGGAATAACTATGGCTACACCTTC. This translates into CASSQGNNYGYTF.